These T cell receptor beta chains were read from a single sample in a study of vaccination and CD4 T cells after COVID-19. Using its own MiXCR run on the PCR reads, TCRdb lists one record per CDR3 protein. This table holds about 3,800 distinct CDR3 sequences, approximately 16% found once. No cognate antigen is known for these TCRs. What was sequenced was CD4+ T cells from blood, cultured in vitro. The receptors originated from a human donor who had recovered from COVID-19. Each CDR3 is given with its conserved first and last residue.

>TRBV20-1|14
CSASGPGRGTEAFF
>TRBV12-3/TRBV12-4|14
CASSRLLSGYGYTF
>TRBV30|12
CAWTRGHNEQYF
>TRBV5-6|14
CASSLAEMGSPLHF
>TRBV3-1|13
CASSQILGSEQFF
>TRBV12-3/TRBV12-4|15
CASSPLLTGIYGYTF
>TRBV6-5|17
CASSSNVGGVQIRPQHF
>TRBV9|15
CASSPEGLKYNEQFF
>TRBV27|14
CASSLKGGNYGYTF
>TRBV12-3/TRBV12-4|14
CASSTGTGNTEAFF
>TRBV7-9|13
CASSLEVNTEAFF
>TRBV20-1|14
CSARTSESTDTQYF
>TRBV12-3/TRBV12-4|14
CASSRSTSGNTIYF
>TRBV27|14
CASSSRGSNEKLFF
>TRBV20-1|11
CSAQVNTEAFF
>TRBV6-5|15
CASSTRPGTGREQFF
>TRBV6-5|17
CASSYSGRHGTRETQYF
>TRBV18|15
CASSPGPWNFYEQYF
>TRBV6-1|13
CASRDWEGYGYTF
>TRBV12-3/TRBV12-4|13
CASSEQGAAGYTF
>TRBV6-1|15
CASSGQGEGTDTQYF
>TRBV2|16
CASSGLRLAGAGEQYF
>TRBV10-3|14
CAIRTTLYTGELFF
>TRBV6-1|13
CASEQGLNQPQHF